The source of this TCR beta chain is a study of blood T cell repertoires in COVID-19. Turning to the study itself: Specimens from acute and convalescent COVID-19 originated in the United States, Italy and Spain.

Profiled with immunoSEQ multiplex PCR; TCRdb holds only in-frame clones, not every one. The table lists 95,000 or so clones, approximately 85% of them singletons, with approximately 18% in the top ten. Trimming cost V 5 bases and J 6 bases; bases outside gene matches: 10. Looked up from germline, CDR1 is GTSNPN and CDR2 is SVGIG (reference sequence). This CDR3 contains 14 residues. Specimen: peripheral blood. The TCR comes from a woman older than 75 with active or convalescent COVID-19. The rearrangement joins TRBV30 to TRBJ2-7, with TRBD1 matching 10 bases. For the CDR3, the DNA is TGTGCCTGGTTTCGGACAGGGGGTTGGGGCGAGCAGTACTTC. It codes for CAWFRTGGWGEQYF.